Shown below are 3 T cell receptor beta chains from a single sample sequenced in a study of blood T cells in healthy people across ages. Primers used in a second PCR of about 6 to 11 cycles were a sample-barcoded 5' primer and a J-beta primer mix. TCRdb analysed the 5' RACE reads with MiXCR anew, one entry per CDR3 protein. Found here are roughly 1.5 million distinct CDR3 sequences, 40% to 45% of them singletons; the top ten hold more than 4%. Sequencing was done on a sample of blood. The source is a woman under 30 in good health.

J is TRBJ1-1 and V is TRBV18, with 7 bases identical to TRBD1. This CDR3 region has 15 residues. The V gene's germline CDR1 is KGHSH and CDR2 LQKENI. With V trimmed by 2 bases and J by 1 base, 4 bases remained unmatched. The CDR3 sequence: CASSPWGDRNTEAFF. CDR3 coding DNA: TGTGCCAGCTCACCATGGGGGGACAGGAACACTGAAGCTTTCTTT.

This chain links TRBV7-9 with TRBJ1-2; D is unclear. CDR3 length: 14 amino acids. Germline values: CDR1 SEHNR, CDR2 FQNEAQ (reference sequence). Trimming cost V 5 bases and J 0 bases, with 10 bases left between them. DNA for the CDR3: TGTGCCAGCAGCGTATCAGGTTCTAACTATGGCTACACCTTC. Amino acids: CASSVSGSNYGYTF.

This clonotype was recorded a few times. DNA of the CDR3: TGCGCCAGCAGCTTGGCCGGTGGGGAAGGCAATGAGCAGTTCTTC. Its protein is CASSLAGGEGNEQFF. This sequence joins TRBV5-1 and TRBJ2-1; D gene ambiguous. CDR1 is SGHRS and CDR2 is YFSETQ in the germline V gene. The CDR3 consists of 15 residues. Trimming removed 0 bases from V and 6 bases from J, with 13 bases in between.